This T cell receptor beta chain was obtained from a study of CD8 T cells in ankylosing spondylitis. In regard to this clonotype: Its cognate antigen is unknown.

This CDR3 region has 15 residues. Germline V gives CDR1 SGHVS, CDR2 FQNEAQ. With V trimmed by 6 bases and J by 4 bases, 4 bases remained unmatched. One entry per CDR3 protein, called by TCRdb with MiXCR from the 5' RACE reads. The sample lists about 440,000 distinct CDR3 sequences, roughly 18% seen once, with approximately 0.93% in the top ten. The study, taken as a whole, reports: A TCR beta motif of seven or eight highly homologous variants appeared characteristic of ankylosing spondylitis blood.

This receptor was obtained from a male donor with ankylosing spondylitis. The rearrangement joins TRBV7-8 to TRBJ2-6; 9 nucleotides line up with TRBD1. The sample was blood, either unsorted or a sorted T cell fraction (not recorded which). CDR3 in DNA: TGTGCCAGCAGTTACAGGGGGCAGGGGGCCAACGTCCTGACTTTC. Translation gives CASSYRGQGANVLTF.